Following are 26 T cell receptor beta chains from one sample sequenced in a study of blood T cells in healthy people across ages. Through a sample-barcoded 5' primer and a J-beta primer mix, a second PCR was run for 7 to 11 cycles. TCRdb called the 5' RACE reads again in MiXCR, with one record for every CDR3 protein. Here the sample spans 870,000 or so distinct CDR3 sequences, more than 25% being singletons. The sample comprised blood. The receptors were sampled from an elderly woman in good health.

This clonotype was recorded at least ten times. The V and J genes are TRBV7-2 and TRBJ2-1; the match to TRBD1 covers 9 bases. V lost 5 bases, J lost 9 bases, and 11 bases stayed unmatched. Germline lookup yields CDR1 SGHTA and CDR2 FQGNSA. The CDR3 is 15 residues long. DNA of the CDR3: TGTGCCAGCAGCGCCGGGACAGGGCTGAGTATTGAGCAGTTCTTC. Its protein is CASSAGTGLSIEQFF.

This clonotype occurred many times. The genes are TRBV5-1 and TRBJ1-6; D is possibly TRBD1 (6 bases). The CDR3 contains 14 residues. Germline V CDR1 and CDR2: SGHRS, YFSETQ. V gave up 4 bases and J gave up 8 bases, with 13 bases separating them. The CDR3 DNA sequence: TGCGCCAGCAGCCGGGACACGCTTGATTCACCCCTCCACTTT. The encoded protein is CASSRDTLDSPLHF.

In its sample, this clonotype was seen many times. The CDR3 is CASSQGVYEQYF. DNA of the CDR3: TGTGCCAGCAGCCAGGGGGTCTACGAGCAGTACTTC. The chain employs TRBV28 and TRBJ2-7, with 7 positions matching TRBD1. The germline V gene encodes CDR1 MDHEN and CDR2 SYDVKM. The CDR3 sequence is 12 residues long. J was trimmed by 3 bases and V by 6 bases; bases with no gene match: 2.

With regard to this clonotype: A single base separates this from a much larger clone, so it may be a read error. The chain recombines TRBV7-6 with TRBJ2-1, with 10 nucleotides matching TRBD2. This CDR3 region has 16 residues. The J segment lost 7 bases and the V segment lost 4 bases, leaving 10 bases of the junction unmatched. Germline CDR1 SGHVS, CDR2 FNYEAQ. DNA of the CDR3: TGTGCCAGCAGCTCGTTAGCGGGGGGCCCCCCGAATGAGCAGTTCTTC. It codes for CASSSLAGGPPNEQFF.

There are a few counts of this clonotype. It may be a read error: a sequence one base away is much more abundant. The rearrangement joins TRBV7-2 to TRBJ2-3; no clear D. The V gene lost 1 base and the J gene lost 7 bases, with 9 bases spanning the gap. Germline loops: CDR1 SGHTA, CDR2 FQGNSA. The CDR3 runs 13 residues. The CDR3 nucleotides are TGTGCCAGCAGCTTAGGGGGTAGGCATACGCAGTATTTT. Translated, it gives CASSLGGRHTQYF.

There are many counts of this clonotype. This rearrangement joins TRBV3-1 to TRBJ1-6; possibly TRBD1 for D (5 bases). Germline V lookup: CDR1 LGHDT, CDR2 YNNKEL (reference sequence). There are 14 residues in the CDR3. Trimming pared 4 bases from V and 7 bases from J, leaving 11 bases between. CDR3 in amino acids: CASSRRDGNSPLHF. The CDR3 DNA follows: TGTGCCAGCAGCCGTAGGGACGGGAATTCACCCCTCCACTTT. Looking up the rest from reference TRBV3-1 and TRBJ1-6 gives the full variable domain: DTAVSQTPKYLVTQMGNDKSIKCEQNLGHDTMYWYKQDSKKFLKIMFSYNNKELIINETVPNRFSPKSPDKAHLNLHINSLELGDSAVYFCASSRRDGNSPLHFGNGTRLTVT.

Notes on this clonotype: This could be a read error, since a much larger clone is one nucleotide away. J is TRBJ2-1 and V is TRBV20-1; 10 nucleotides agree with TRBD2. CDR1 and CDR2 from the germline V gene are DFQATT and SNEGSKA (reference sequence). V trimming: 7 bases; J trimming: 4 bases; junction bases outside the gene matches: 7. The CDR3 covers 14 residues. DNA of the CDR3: TGCAGTGTTCCGAGCGGGGGGGTTTACAATGAGCAGTTCTTC. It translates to CSVPSGGVYNEQFF.

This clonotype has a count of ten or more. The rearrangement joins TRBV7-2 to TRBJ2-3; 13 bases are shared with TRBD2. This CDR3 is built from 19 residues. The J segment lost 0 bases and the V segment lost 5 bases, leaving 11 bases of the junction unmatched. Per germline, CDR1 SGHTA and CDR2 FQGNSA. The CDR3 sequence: CASSPGGLAGMVSTDTQYF. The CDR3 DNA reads TGTGCCAGCAGCCCTGGGGGACTAGCGGGGATGGTGAGCACAGATACGCAGTATTTT. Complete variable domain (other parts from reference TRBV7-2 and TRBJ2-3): GAGVSQSPSNKVTEKGKDVELRCDPISGHTALYWYRQSLGQGLEFLIYFQGNSAPDKSGLPSDRFSAERTGGSVSTLTIQRTQQEDSAVYLCASSPGGLAGMVSTDTQYFGPGTRLTVL.

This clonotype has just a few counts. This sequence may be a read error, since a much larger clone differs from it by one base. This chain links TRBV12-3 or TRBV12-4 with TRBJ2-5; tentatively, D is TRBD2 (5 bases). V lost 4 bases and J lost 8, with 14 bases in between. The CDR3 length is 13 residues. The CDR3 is CASSSIRRDTQYF. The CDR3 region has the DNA TGTGCCAGCAGTTCGATACGTCGGGATACCCAGTACTTC.

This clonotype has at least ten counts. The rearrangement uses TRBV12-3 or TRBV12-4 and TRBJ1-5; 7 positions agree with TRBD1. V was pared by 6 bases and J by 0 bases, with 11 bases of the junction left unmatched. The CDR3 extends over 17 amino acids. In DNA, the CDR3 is TGTGCCAGCAGGGGCAACAGGGGCCTCGATAGCAATCAGCCCCAGCATTTT. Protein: CASRGNRGLDSNQPQHF.

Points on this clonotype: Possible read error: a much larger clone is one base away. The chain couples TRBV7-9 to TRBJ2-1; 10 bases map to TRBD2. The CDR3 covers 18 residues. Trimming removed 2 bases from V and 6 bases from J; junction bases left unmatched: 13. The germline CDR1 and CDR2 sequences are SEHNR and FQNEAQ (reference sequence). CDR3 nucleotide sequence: TGTGCCAGCAGCTTACGGAGTAGCGGGGGGCTCTGGGGCAATGAGCAGTTCTTC. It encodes CASSLRSSGGLWGNEQFF.

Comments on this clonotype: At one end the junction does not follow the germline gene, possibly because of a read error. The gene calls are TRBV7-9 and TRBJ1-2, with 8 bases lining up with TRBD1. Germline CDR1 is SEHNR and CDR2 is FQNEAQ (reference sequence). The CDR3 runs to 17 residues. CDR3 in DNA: TGTGCCAGCAGCTTAATATCTGTGGCAGGGGGCAACTACGGCTACACCTTC. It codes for CASSLISVAGGNYGYTF. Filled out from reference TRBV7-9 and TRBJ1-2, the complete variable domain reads DTGVSQNPRHKITKRGQNVTFRCDPISEHNRLYWYRQTLGQGPEFLTYFQNEAQLEKSRLLSDRFSAERPKGSFSTLEIQRTEQGDSAMYLCASSLISVAGGNYGYTFGSGTRLTVV.

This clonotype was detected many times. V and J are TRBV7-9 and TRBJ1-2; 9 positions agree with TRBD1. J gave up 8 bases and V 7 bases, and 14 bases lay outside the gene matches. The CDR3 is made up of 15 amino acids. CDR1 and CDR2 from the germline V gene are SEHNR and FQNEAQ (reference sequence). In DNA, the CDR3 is TGTGCCAGCAACCTACTAAGGACAGGGGACAGAGGCTACACCTTC. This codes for CASNLLRTGDRGYTF.

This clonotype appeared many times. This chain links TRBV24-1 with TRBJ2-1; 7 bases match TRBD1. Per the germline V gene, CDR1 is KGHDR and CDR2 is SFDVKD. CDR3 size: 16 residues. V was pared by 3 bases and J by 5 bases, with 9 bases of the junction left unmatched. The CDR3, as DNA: TGTGCCACCAGTGATCTTGCCGGGACAGCGAACAATGAGCAGTTCTTC. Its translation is CATSDLAGTANNEQFF.

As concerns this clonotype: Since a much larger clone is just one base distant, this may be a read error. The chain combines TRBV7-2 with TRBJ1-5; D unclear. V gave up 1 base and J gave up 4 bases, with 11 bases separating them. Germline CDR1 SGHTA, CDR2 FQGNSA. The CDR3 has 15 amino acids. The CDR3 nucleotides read TGTGCCAGCAGCTTAGGGGGTGGTGAGAATCAGCCCCAGCATTTT. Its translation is CASSLGGGENQPQHF. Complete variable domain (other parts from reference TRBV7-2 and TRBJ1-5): GAGVSQSPSNKVTEKGKDVELRCDPISGHTALYWYRQSLGQGLEFLIYFQGNSAPDKSGLPSDRFSAERTGGSVSTLTIQRTQQEDSAVYLCASSLGGGENQPQHFGDGTRLSIL.

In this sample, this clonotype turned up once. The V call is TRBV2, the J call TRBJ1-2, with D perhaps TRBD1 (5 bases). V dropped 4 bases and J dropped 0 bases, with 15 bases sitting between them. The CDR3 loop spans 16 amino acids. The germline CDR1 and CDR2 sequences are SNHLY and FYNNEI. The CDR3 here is CASSGDGTYSNYGYTF. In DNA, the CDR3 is TGTGCCAGCAGTGGAGATGGGACTTACTCTAACTATGGCTACACCTTC.

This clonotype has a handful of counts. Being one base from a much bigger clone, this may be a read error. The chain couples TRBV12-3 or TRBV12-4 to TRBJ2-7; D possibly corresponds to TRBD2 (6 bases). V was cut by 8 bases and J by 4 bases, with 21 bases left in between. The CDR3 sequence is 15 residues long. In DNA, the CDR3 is TGTGCCAGCTCTGTTGGCGGGGTAGGGGTGTACGAGCAGTACTTC. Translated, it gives CASSVGGVGVYEQYF.

CDR3 in amino acids: CRGRDKHQETQYF. CDR3 in DNA: TGCCGCGGTAGGGACAAGCACCAAGAGACCCAGTACTTC. The chain joins TRBV3-2 to TRBJ2-5; the listed D gene, TRBD2, was not tested against the DNA. TRBV3-2 is termed a pseudogene. This CDR3 comprises 13 residues.

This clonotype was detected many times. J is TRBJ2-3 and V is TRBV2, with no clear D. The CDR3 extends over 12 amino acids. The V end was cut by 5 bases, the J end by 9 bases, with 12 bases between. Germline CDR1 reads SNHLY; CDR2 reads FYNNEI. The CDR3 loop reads CASSPPSVTQYF. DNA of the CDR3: TGTGCCAGCAGTCCCCCTTCGGTGACGCAGTATTTT.

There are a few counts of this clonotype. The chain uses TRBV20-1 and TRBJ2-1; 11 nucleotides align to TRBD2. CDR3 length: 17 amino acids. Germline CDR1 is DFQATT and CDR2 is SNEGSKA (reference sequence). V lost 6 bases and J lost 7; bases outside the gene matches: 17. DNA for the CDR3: TGCAGTGCCGCTTCCAATCTACTAGCGGGGGCGCGAAATGAGCAGTTCTTC. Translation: CSAASNLLAGARNEQFF.

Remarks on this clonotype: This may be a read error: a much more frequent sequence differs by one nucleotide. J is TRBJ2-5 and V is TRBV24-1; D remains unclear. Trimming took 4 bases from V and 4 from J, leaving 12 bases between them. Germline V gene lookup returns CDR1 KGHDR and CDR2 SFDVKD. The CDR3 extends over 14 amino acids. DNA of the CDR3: TGTGCCACCAGTGAGTCCACCCTGAGAGAGACCCAGTACTTC. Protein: CATSESTLRETQYF.

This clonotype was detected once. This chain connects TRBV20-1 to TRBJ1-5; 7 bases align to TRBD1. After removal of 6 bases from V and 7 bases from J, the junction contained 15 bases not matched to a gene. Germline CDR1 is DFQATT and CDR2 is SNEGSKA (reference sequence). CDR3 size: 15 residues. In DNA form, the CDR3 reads TGCAGTGCCCCCCCAGGAACAGGGGCCAGCCAGCCCCAGCATTTT. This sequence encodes CSAPPGTGASQPQHF.

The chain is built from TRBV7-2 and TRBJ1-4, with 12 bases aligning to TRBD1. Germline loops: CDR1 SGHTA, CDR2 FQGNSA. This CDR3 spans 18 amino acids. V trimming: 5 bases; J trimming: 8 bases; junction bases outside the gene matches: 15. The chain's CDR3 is CASSPLWGQGAVGEKLFF. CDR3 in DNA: TGTGCCAGCAGCCCTCTGTGGGGACAGGGGGCCGTTGGGGAAAAACTGTTTTTT.

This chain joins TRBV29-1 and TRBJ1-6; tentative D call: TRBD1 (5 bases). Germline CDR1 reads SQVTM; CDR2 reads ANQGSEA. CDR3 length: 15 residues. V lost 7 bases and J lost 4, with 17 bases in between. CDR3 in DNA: TGCAGCGGCGGGTGGAGCCCAGGGTATAATTCACCCCTCCACTTT. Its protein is CSGGWSPGYNSPLHF.

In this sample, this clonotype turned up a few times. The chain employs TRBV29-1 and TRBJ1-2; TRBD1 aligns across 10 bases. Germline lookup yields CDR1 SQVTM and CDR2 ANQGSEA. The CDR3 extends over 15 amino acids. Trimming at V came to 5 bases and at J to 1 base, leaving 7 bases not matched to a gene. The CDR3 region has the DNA TGCAGCGTTTCTCTGCGGGACAGGGGTAACTATGGCTACACCTTC. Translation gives CSVSLRDRGNYGYTF.

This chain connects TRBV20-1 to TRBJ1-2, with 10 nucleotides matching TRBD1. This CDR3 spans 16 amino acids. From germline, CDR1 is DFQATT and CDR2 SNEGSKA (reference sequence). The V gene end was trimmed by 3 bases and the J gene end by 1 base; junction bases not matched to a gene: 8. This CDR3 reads CSASSTGGQHNYGYTF. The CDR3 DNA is TGCAGTGCTAGTTCGACAGGGGGCCAACATAACTATGGCTACACCTTC.